This T cell receptor (beta chain) was captured in a study of CD8+CD57+ T cells in acquired aplastic anemia. Profiles of TCR beta VDJ and CDR3 were generated from a genomic DNA template. Each CDR3 protein gets one entry after TCRdb re-called the reads with MiXCR. The sample yields 200,000 or so distinct CDR3 sequences, about half seen once. CD8+CD57+ cell expansion had been shown by flow cytometry in patients chosen for sequencing. When blood sampling took place, the patients had received no therapy. Germline trimming cut 4 bases from V and 6 bases from J; bases unmatched to any gene: 4. Germline CDR1 is DFQATT and CDR2 is SNEGSKA (reference sequence). The CDR3 has 13 residues. This clonotype occurred many times.

The sequenced material came from sorted CD4+, CD8+, or CD8+CD57+ T cells (not recorded which) from PBMCs. The chain joins TRBV20-1 to TRBJ2-2; 8 bases line up with TRBD1. This TCR came from a human donor with aplastic anemia. The CDR3, as DNA: TGCAGTGCTAATCAGGGGGCGTCCGGGGAGCTGTTTTTT. This codes for CSANQGASGELFF.